This T cell receptor beta chain is drawn from a study of T-cell reconstitution after alpha-beta-depleted transplantation in children. Details on this clonotype: Antigen: not known.

The TCRbeta library was prepared with unique molecular identifiers. TCRdb re-called the PCR reads with MiXCR, one entry per CDR3 protein. Seen here are about 78,000 distinct CDR3 sequences, less than 15% observed once, and the top ten hold around 26%. Findings and limits, study-wide: One year post-transplant, T-cell counts and diversity were largely derived from T cells produced anew.

The sequence derives from a male patient aged 2 to 10 who had a stem cell transplant for acute lymphoblastic leukemia, so the T cells may come from the graft donor. The sample was PBMCs, mostly from graft donor cells, taken 180 days after TCRalphabeta/CD19-depleted stem cell transplant.

The CDR3 sequence: CASSFRPGLAGEYYTGELFF. As DNA, the CDR3 is TGCGCCAGCAGCTTCAGGCCGGGACTAGCGGGAGAGTATTACACCGGGGAGCTGTTTTTT. This chain uses TRBV5-1 with TRBJ2-2; 14 positions agree with TRBD2. The CDR3 is 20 amino acids. Trimming removed 2 bases from V and 3 bases from J; junction bases left unmatched: 12. Looked up from germline, CDR1 is SGHRS and CDR2 is YFSETQ. The whole variable domain, filled in from reference TRBV5-1 and TRBJ2-2, reads KAGVTQTPRYLIKTRGQQVTLSCSPISGHRSVSWYQQTPGQGLQFLFEYFSETQRNKGNFPGRFSGRQFSNSRSEMNVSTLELGDSALYLCASSFRPGLAGEYYTGELFFGEGSRLTVL.